The source of this T cell receptor beta chain is a study of blood T cells in healthy people across ages. Notes on the study in general: More naive CD4+ cells and higher diversity were found in long-lived than in aged donors. It was held that diversity estimates obtained from one million T cells represented underestimates.

Using a J-beta primer mix together with a sample-barcoded 5' primer, a second PCR was run for about 6 to 12 cycles. Via MiXCR, TCRdb re-called the 5' RACE reads, giving one row per CDR3 protein. This table has around 780,000 distinct CDR3 sequences, roughly 25% appearing once. In this sample, this clonotype turned up a few times. Its antigen is unknown. In each sample, at least 6.5 million PBMCs were isolated. These data were also filed under a second study, of T cells of mothers and their children.

Sequenced: blood. The TCR originated in a boy aged 5-17 years in good health.

This CDR3 is CASSHYKAEAFF. The CDR3 DNA follows: TGTGCCAGCAGCCATTACAAGGCTGAAGCTTTCTTT. The V gene is TRBV3-1, the J gene TRBJ1-1, with D unresolved. The CDR3 is 12 amino acids. Germline V gene sequence: CDR1 LGHDT, CDR2 YNNKEL (reference sequence). V dropped 3 bases and J dropped 6 bases, with 8 bases sitting between them.